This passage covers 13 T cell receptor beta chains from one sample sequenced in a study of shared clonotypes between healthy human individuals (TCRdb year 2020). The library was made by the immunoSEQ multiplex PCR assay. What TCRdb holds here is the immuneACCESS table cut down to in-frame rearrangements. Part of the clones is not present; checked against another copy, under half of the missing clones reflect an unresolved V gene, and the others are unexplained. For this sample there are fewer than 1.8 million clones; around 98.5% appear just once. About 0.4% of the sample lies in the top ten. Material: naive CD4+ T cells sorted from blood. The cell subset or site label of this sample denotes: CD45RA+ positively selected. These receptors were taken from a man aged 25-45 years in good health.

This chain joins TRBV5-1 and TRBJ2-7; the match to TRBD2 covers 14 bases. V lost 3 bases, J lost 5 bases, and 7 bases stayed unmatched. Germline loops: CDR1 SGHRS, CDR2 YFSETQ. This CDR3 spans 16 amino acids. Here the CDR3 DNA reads TGCGCCAGCAGCTGGGGACTAGCGGGAGTCCCCCACGAGCAGTACTTC. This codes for CASSWGLAGVPHEQYF. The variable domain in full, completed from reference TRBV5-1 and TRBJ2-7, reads KAGVTQTPRYLIKTRGQQVTLSCSPISGHRSVSWYQQTPGQGLQFLFEYFSETQRNKGNFPGRFSGRQFSNSRSEMNVSTLELGDSALYLCASSWGLAGVPHEQYFGPGTRLTVT.

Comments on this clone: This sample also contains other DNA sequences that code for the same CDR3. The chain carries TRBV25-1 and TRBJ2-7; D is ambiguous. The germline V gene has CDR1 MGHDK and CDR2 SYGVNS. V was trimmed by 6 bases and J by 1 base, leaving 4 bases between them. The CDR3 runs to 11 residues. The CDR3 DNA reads TGTGCCAGCAGAAGTTCCTACGAGCAGTACTTC. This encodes CASRSSYEQYF.

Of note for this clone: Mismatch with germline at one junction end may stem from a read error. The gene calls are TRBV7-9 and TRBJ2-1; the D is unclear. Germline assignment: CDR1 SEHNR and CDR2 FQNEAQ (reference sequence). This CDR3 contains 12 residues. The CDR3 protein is CASSLEVVNSVF. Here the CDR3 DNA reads TGTGCCAGCAGCTTAGAGGTAGTAAATTCGGTCTTC.

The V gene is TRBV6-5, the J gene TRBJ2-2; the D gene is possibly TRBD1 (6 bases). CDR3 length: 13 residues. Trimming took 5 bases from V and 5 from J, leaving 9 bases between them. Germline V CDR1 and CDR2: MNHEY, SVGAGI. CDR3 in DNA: TGTGCCAGCAGTAAACAGGGTACCGGGGAGCTGTTTTTT. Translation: CASSKQGTGELFF.

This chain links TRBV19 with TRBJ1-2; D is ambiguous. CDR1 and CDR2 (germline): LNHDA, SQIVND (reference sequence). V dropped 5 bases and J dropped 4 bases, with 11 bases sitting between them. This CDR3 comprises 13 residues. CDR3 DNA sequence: TGTGCCAGTAGTGCCGACACCCGCTATGGCTACACCTTC. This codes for CASSADTRYGYTF.

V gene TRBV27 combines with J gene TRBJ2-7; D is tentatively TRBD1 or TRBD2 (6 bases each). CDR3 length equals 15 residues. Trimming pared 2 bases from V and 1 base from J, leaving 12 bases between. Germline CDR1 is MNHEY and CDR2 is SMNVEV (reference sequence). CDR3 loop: CASSLRAGTSYEQYF. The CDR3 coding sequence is TGTGCCAGCAGTTTAAGGGCGGGGACATCCTACGAGCAGTACTTC.

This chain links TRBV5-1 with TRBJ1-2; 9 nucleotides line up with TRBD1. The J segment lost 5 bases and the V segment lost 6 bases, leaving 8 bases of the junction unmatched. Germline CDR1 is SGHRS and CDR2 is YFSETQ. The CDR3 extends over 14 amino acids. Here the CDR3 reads CASKETGGAYGYTF. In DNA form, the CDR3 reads TGCGCCAGCAAAGAGACAGGGGGAGCGTATGGCTACACCTTC.

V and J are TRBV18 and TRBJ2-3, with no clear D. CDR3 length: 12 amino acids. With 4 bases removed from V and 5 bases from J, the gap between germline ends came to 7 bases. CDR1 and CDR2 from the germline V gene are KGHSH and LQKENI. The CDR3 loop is CASSLAGDTQYF. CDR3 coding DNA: TGTGCCAGCTCACTAGCCGGAGATACGCAGTATTTT.

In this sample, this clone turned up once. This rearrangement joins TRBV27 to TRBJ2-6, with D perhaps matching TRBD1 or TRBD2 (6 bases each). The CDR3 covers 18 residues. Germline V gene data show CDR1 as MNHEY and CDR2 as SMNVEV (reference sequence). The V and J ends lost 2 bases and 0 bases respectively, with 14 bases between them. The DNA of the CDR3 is TGTGCCAGCAGTTTACGCCTAGGGGGGACCTCTGGGGCCAACGTCCTGACTTTC. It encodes CASSLRLGGTSGANVLTF.

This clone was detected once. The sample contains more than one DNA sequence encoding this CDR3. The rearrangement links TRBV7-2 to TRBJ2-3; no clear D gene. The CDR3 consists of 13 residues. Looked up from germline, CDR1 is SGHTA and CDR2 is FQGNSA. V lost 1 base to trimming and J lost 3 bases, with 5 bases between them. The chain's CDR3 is CASSLGGTDTQYF. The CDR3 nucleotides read TGTGCCAGCAGCTTAGGAGGAACAGATACGCAGTATTTT.

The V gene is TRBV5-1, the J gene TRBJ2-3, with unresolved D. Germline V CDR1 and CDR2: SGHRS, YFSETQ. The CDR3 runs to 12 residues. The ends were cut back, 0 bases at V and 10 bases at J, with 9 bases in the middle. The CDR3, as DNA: TGCGCCAGCAGCTTGGACCGAAGGGCGCAGTATTTT. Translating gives CASSLDRRAQYF.

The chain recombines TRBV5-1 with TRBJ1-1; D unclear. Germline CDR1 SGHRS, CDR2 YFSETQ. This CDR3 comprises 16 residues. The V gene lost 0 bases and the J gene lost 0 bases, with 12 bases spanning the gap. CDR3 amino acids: CASSLGPEGMNTEAFF. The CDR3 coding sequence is TGCGCCAGCAGCTTGGGGCCTGAAGGAATGAACACTGAAGCTTTCTTT.

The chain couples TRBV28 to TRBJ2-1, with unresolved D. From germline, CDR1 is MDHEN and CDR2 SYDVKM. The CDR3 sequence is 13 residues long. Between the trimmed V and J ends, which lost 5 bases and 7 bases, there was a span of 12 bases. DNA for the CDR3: TGTGCCAGCAGTCTCATCAGACTGAATGAGCAGTTCTTC. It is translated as CASSLIRLNEQFF.